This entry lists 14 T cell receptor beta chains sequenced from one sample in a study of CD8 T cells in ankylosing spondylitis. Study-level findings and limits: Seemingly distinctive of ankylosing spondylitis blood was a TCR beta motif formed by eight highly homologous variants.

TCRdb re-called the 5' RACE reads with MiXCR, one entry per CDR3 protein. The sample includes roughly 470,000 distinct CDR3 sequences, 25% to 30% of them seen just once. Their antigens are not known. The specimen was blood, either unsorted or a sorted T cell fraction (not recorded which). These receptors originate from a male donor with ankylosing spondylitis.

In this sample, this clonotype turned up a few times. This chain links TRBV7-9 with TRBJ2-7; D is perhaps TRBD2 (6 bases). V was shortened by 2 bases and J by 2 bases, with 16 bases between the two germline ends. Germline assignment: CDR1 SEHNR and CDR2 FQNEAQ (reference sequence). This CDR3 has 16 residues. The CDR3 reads CASSLTEGVPPYEQYF. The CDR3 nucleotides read TGTGCCAGCAGCTTAACGGAGGGTGTCCCTCCCTACGAGCAGTACTTC.

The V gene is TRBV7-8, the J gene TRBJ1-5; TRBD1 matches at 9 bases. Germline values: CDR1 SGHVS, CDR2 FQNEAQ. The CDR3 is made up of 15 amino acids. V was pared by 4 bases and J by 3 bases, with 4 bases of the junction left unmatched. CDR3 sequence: CASSSGTGINQPQHF. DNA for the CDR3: TGTGCCAGCAGCTCCGGGACAGGGATCAATCAGCCCCAGCATTTT.

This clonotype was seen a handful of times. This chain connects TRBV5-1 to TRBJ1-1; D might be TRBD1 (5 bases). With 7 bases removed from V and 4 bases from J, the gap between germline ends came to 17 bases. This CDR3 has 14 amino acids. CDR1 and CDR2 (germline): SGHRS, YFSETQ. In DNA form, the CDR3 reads TGCGCCAGCTCCTTGGGGGGATTTATCACTGAAGCTTTCTTT. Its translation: CASSLGGFITEAFF.

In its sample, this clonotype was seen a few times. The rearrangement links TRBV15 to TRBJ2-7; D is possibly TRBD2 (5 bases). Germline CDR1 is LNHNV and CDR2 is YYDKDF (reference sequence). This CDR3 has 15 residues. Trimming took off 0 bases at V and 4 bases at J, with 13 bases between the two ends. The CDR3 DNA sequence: TGTGCCACCAGCAGAGATCGGAGGCTTGGGTACGAGCAGTACGTC. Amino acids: CATSRDRRLGYEQYV.

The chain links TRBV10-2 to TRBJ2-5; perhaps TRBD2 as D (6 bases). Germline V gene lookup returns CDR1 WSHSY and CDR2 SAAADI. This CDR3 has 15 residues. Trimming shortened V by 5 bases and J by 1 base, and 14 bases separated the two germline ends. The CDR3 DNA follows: TGCGCCAGCAGTCGCTTCCCTAGCGTCCAAGAGACCCAGTACTTC. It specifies CASSRFPSVQETQYF.

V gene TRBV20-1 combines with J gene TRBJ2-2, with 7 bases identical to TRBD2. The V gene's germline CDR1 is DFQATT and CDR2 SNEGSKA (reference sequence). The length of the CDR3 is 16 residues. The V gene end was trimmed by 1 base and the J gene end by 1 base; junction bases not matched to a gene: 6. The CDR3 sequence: CSARVAGEGNTGELFF. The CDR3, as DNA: TGCAGTGCTAGAGTTGCGGGAGAGGGGAACACCGGGGAGCTGTTTTTT.

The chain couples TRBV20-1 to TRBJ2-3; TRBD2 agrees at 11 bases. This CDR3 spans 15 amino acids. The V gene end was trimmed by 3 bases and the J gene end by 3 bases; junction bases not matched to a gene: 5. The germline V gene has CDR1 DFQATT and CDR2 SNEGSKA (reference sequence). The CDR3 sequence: CSASSSGRLTDTQYF. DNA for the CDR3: TGCAGTGCTAGTTCTAGCGGGAGGCTTACAGATACGCAGTATTTT.

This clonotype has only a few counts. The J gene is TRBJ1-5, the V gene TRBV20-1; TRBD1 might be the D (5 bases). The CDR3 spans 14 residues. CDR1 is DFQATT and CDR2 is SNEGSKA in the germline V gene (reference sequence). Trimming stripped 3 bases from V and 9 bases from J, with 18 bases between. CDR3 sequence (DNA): TGCAGTGCTAGCCGAGACACGACTGGGGGGCCCCAGCATTTT. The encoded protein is CSASRDTTGGPQHF.

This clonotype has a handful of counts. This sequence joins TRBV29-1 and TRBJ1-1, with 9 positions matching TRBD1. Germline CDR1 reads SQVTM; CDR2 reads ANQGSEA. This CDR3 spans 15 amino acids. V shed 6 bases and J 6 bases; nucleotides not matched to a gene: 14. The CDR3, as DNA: TGCAGCGTAGTCTGGGGACAGGGTCGATGGCCTGAAGCTTTCTTT. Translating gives CSVVWGQGRWPEAFF.

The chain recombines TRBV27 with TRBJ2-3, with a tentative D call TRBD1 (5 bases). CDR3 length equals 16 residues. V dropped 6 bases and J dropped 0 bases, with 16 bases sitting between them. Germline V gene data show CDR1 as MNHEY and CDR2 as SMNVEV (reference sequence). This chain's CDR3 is CASRLTVSYSTDTQYF. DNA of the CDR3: TGTGCCAGCAGACTGACAGTTTCATATAGCACAGATACGCAGTATTTT.

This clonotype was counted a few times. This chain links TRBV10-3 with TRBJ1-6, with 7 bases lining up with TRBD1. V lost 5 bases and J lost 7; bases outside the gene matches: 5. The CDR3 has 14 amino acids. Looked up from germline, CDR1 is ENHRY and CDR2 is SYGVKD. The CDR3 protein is CAISSGTDNSPLHF. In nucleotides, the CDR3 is TGTGCCATCAGTTCCGGGACAGACAATTCACCCCTCCACTTT.

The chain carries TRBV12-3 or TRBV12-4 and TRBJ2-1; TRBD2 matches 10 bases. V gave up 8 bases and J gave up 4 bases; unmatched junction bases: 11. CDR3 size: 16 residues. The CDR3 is CASHQSGRARYNEQFF. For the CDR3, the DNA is TGTGCCAGCCACCAAAGCGGGAGGGCCCGATACAATGAGCAGTTCTTC.

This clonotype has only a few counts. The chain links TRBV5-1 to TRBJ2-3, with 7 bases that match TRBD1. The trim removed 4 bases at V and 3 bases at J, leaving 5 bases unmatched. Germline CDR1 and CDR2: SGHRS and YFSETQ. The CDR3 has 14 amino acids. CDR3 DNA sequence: TGCGCCAGCAGCCTCGCGACAGGGACAGATACGCAGTATTTT. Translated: CASSLATGTDTQYF.

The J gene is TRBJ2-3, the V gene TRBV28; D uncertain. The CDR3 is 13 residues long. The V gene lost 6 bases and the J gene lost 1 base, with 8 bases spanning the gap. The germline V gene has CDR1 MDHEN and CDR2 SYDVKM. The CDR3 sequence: CASRVAGTDTQYF. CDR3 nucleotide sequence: TGTGCCAGCAGGGTGGCGGGCACAGATACGCAGTATTTT.